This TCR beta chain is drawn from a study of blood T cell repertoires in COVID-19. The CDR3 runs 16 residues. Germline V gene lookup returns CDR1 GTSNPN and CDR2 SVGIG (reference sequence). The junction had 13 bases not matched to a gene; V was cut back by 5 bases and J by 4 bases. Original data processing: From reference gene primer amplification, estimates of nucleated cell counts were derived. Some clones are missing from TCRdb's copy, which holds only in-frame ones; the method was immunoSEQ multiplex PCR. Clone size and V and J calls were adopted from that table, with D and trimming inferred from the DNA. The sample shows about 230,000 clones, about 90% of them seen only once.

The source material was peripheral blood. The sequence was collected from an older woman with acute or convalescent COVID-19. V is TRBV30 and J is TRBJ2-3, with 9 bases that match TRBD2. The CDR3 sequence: CAWPREGREGPDTQYF. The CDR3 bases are TGTGCCTGGCCCCGGGAAGGGCGGGAGGGCCCAGATACGCAGTATTTT.